This T cell receptor beta chain came from a study of blood T cells in healthy people across ages. Primed by a sample-barcoded 5' primer and a J-beta primer mix, a second PCR proceeded for roughly 6 to 12 cycles. TCRdb reprocessed the 5' RACE reads with MiXCR, giving one entry per CDR3 protein. Found here are almost 300,000 distinct CDR3 sequences, roughly 26% of them singletons; the top ten hold 25% to 30%. Germline V gene sequence: CDR1 MDHEN, CDR2 SYDVKM. The CDR3 extends over 13 amino acids. The trim removed 7 bases at V and 7 bases at J, leaving 9 bases unmatched. This sequence was found in a woman aged 70-85 years in good health. The V gene is TRBV28, the J gene TRBJ1-2, with 7 bases aligning to TRBD1. The sequenced sample consisted of blood. The CDR3 region is CASTPTGNSGYTF. The CDR3, as DNA: TGTGCCAGCACCCCGACAGGGAATTCTGGCTACACCTTC.